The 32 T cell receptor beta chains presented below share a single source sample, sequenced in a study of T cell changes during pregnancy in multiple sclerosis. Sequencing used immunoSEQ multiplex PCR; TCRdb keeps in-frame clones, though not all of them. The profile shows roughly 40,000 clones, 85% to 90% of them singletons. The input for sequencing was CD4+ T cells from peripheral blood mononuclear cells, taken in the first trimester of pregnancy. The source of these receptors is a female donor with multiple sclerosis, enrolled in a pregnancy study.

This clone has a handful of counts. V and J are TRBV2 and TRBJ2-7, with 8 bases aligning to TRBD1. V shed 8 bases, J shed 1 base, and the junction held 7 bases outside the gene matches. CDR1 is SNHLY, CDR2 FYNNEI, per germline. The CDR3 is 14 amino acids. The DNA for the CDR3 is TGTGCCAGCGATATCGGGACAGGATCCTACGAGCAGTACTTC. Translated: CASDIGTGSYEQYF. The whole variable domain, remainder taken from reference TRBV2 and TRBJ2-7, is EPEVTQTPSHQVTQMGQEVILRCVPISNHLYFYWYRQILGQKVEFLVSFYNNEISEKSEIFDDQFSVERPDGSNFTLKIRSTKLEDSAMYFCASDIGTGSYEQYFGPGTRLTVT.

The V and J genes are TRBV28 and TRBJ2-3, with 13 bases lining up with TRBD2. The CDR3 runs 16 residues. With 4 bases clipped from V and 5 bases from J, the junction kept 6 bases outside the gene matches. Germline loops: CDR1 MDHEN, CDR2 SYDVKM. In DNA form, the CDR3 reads TGTGCCAGCAGTTCAAGACTAGCGGGAGGAATAGATACGCAGTATTTT. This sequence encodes CASSSRLAGGIDTQYF. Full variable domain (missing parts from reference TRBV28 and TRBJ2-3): DVKVTQSSRYLVKRTGEKVFLECVQDMDHENMFWYRQDPGLGLRLIYFSYDVKMKEKGDIPEGYSVSREKKERFSLILESASTNQTSMYLCASSSRLAGGIDTQYFGPGTRLTVL.

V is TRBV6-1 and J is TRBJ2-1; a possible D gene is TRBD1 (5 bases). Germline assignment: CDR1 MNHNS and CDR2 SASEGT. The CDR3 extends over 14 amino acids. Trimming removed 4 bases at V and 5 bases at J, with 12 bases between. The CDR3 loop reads CASSARQLNNEQFF. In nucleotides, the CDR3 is TGTGCCAGCAGTGCACGACAGCTTAACAATGAGCAGTTCTTC.

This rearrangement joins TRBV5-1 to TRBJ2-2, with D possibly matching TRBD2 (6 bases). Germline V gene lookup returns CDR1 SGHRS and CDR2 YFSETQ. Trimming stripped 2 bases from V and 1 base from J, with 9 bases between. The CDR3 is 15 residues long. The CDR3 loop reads CASSLWGENTGELFF. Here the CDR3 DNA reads TGCGCCAGCAGCTTATGGGGGGAGAACACCGGGGAGCTGTTTTTT.

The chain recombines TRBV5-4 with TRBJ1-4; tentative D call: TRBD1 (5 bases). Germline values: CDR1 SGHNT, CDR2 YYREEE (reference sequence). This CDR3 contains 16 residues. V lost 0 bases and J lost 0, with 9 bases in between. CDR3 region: CASSLGGRATNEKLFF. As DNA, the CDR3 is TGTGCCAGCAGCTTGGGGGGCAGGGCAACTAATGAAAAACTGTTTTTT.

CDR3 sequence reads: CASSSWGQFNEQFF. CDR3 nucleotide sequence: TGTGCCAGTAGTAGCTGGGGACAGTTCAATGAGCAGTTCTTC. The chain couples TRBV19 to TRBJ2-1; 7 positions agree with TRBD1. This CDR3 has 14 amino acids. After removal of 4 bases from V and 6 bases from J, the junction contained 6 bases not matched to a gene. Germline V gene lookup returns CDR1 LNHDA and CDR2 SQIVND (reference sequence). The whole variable domain, remainder taken from reference TRBV19 and TRBJ2-1, is DGGITQSPKYLFRKEGQNVTLSCEQNLNHDAMYWYRQDPGQGLRLIYYSQIVNDFQKGDIAEGYSVSREKKESFPLTVTSAQKNPTAFYLCASSSWGQFNEQFFGPGTRLTVL.

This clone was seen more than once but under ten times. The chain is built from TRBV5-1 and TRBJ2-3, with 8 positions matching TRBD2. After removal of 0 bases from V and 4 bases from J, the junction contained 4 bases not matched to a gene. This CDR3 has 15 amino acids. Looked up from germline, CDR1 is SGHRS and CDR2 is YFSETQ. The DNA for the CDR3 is TGCGCCAGCAGCTTGGCCGCAGCGGGAGCAGATACGCAGTATTTT. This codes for CASSLAAAGADTQYF.

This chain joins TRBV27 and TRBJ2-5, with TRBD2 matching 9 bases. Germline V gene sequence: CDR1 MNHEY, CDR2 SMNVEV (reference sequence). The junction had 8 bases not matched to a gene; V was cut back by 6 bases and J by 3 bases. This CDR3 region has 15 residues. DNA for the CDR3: TGTGCCAGCAGCGGACTAGCGAATGTAGAAGAGACCCAGTACTTC. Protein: CASSGLANVEETQYF.

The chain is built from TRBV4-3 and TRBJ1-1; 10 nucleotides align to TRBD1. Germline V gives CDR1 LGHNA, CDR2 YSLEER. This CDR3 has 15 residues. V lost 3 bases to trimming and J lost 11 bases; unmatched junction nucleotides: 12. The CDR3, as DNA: TGCGCCAGCAGCCAGGTATCTCCCGGGACAGGGGAGGCTTTCTTT. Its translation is CASSQVSPGTGEAFF.

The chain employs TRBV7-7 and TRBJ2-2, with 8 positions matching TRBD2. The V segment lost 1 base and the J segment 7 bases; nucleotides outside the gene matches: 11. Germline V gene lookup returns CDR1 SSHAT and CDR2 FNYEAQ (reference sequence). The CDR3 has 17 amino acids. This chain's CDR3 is CASSLDLTGGGIGELFF. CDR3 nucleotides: TGTGCCAGCAGCTTAGATTTGACCGGCGGGGGGATCGGGGAGCTGTTTTTT.

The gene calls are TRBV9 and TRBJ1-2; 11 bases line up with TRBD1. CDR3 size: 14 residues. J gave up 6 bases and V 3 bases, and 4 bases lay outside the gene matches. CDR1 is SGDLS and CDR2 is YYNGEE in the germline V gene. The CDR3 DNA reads TGTGCCAGCAGCGCGGGACAGGGGGTGAATGGCTACACCTTC. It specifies CASSAGQGVNGYTF. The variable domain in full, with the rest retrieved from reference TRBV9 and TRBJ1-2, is DSGVTQTPKHLITATGQRVTLRCSPRSGDLSVYWYQQSLDQGLQFLIQYYNGEERAKGNILERFSAQQFPDLHSELNLSSLELGDSALYFCASSAGQGVNGYTFGSGTRLTVV.

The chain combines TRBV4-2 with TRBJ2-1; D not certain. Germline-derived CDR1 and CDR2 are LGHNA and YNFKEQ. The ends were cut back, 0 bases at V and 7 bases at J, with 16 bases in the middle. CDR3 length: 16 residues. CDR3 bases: TGTGCCAGCAGCCAAGAACCTCGCGGCCCCGAGAATGAGCAGTTCTTC. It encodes CASSQEPRGPENEQFF.

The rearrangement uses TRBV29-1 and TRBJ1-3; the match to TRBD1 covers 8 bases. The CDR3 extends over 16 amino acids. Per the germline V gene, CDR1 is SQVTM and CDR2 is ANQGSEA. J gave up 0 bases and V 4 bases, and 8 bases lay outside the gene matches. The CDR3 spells CSVVTRTGTSGNTIYF. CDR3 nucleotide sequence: TGCAGCGTTGTGACCCGGACAGGGACCTCTGGAAACACCATATATTTT.

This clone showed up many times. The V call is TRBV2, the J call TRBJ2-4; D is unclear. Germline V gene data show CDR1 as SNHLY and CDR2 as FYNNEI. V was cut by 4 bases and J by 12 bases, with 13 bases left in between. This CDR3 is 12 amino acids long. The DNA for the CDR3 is TGTGCCAGCAGTGTTGGAGTGCTGGATCAGTACTTC. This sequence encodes CASSVGVLDQYF. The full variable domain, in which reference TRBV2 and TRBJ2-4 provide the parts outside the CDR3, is EPEVTQTPSHQVTQMGQEVILRCVPISNHLYFYWYRQILGQKVEFLVSFYNNEISEKSEIFDDQFSVERPDGSNFTLKIRSTKLEDSAMYFCASSVGVLDQYFGAGTRLSVL.

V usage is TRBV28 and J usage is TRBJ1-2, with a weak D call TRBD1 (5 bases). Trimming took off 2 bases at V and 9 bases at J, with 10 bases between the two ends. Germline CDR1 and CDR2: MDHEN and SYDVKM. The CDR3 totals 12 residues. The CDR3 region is CASSLAGGSYTF. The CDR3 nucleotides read TGTGCCAGCAGTTTAGCCGGGGGAAGCTACACCTTC.

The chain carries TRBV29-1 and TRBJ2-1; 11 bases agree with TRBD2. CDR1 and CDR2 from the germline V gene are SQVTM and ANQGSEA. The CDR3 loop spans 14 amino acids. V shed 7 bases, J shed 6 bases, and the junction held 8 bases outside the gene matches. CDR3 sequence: CSARTSGSTNEQFF. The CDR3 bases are TGCAGCGCCCGTACTAGCGGGAGTACCAATGAGCAGTTCTTC.

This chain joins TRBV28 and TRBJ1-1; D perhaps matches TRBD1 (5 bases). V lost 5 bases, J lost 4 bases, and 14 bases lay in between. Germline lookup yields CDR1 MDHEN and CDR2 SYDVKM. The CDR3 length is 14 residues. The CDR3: CASSVAGFATEAFF. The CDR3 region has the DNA TGTGCCAGCAGTGTCGCAGGGTTCGCCACTGAAGCTTTCTTT.

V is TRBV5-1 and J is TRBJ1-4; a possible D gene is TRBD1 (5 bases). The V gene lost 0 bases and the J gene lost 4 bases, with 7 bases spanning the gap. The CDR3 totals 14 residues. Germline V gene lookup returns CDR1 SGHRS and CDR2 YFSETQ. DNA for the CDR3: TGCGCCAGCAGCTTGGACAGGAATAATGAAAAACTGTTTTTT. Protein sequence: CASSLDRNNEKLFF.

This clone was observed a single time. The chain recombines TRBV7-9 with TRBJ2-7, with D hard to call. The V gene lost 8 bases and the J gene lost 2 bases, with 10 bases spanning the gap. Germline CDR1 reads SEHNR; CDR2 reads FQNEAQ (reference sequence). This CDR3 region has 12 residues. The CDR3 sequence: CASDLGPYEQYF. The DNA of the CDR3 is TGTGCCAGCGATCTAGGTCCCTACGAGCAGTACTTC.

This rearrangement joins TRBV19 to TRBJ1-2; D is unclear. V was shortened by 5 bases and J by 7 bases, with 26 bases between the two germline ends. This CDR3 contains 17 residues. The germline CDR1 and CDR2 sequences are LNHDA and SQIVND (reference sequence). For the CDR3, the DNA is TGTGCCAGTAGTTTCCCAAAAGGGAGGGCCAGTCAAGGTGGCTACACCTTC. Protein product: CASSFPKGRASQGGYTF.

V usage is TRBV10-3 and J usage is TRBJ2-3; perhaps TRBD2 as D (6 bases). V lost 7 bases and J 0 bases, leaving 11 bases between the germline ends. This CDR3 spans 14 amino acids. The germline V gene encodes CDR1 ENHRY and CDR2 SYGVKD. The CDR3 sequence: CAIKIGTSTDTQYF. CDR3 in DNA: TGTGCCATCAAGATCGGGACTAGCACAGATACGCAGTATTTT.

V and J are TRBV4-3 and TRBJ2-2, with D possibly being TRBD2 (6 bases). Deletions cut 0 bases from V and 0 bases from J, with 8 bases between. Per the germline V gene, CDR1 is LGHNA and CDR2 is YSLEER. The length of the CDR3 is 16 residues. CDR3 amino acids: CASSQDGGANTGELFF. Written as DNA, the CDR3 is TGCGCCAGCAGCCAAGACGGCGGGGCGAACACCGGGGAGCTGTTTTTT.

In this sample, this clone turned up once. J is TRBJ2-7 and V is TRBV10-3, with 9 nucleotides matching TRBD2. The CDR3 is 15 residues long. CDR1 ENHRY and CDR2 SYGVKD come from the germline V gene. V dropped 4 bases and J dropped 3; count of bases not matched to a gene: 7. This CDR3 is CAISGLAESSYEQYF. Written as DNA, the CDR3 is TGTGCCATCAGTGGACTAGCGGAATCAAGCTACGAGCAGTACTTC.

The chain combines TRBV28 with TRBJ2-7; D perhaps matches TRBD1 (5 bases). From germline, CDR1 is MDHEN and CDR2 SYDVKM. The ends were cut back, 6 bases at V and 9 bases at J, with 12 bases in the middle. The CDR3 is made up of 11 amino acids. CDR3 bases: TGTGCCAGCAGGTCGACAGACGCGCAGTACTTC. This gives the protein CASRSTDAQYF. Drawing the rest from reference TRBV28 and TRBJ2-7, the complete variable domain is DVKVTQSSRYLVKRTGEKVFLECVQDMDHENMFWYRQDPGLGLRLIYFSYDVKMKEKGDIPEGYSVSREKKERFSLILESASTNQTSMYLCASRSTDAQYFGPGTRLTVT.

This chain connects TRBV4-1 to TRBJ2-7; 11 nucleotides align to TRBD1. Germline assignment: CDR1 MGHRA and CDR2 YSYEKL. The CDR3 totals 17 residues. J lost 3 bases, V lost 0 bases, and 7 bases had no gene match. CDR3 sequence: CASSQDKTGQGGYEQYF. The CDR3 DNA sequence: TGCGCCAGCAGCCAAGATAAAACGGGACAGGGGGGCTACGAGCAGTACTTC.

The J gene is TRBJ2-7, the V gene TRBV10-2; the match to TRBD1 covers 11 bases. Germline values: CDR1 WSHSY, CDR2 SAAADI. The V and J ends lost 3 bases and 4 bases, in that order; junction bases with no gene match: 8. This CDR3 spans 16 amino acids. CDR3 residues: CASSEHPGTGGYEQYF. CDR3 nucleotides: TGCGCCAGCAGTGAACACCCCGGGACAGGGGGTTACGAGCAGTACTTC.

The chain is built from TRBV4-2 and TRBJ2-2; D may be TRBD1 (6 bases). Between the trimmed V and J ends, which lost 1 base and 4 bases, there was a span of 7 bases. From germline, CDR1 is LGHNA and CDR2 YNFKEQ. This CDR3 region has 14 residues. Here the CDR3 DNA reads TGTGCCAGCAGCCAAGCCAGGGGCACCGGGGAGCTGTTTTTT. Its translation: CASSQARGTGELFF.

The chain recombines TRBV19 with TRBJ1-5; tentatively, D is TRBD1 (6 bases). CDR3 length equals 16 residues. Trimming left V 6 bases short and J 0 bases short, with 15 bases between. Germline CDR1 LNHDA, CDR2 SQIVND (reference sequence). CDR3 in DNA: TGTGCCAGTAGGATCTTCGGGACACCTAGCAATCAGCCCCAGCATTTT. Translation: CASRIFGTPSNQPQHF. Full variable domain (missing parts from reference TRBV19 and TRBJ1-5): DGGITQSPKYLFRKEGQNVTLSCEQNLNHDAMYWYRQDPGQGLRLIYYSQIVNDFQKGDIAEGYSVSREKKESFPLTVTSAQKNPTAFYLCASRIFGTPSNQPQHFGDGTRLSIL.

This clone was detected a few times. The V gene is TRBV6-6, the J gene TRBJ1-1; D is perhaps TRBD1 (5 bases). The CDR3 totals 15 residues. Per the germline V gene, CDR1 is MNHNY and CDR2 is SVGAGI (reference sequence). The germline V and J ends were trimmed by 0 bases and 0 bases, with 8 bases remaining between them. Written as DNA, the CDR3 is TGTGCCAGCAGTTACTCAACAGGTATGAACACTGAAGCTTTCTTT. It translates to CASSYSTGMNTEAFF.

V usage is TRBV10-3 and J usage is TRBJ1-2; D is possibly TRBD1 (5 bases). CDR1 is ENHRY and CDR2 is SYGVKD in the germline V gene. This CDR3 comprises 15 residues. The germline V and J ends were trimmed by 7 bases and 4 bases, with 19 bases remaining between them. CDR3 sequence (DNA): TGTGCCATCAAGGAAGGGGCCCTCGAATCCTATGGCTACACCTTC. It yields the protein CAIKEGALESYGYTF.

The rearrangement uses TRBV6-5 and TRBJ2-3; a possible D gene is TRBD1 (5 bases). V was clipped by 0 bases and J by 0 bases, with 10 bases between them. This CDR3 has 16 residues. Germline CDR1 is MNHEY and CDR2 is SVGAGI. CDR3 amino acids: CASSYSRGASTDTQYF. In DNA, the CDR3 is TGTGCCAGCAGTTACTCTCGTGGGGCTAGCACAGATACGCAGTATTTT.

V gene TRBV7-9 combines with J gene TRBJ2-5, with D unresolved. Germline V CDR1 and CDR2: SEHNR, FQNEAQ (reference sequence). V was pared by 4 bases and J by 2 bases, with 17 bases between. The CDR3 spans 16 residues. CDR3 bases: TGTGCCAGCAGCTCAACCCCGGTTTTTATGCAAGAGACCCAGTACTTC. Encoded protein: CASSSTPVFMQETQYF. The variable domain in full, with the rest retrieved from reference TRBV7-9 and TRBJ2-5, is DTGVSQNPRHKITKRGQNVTFRCDPISEHNRLYWYRQTLGQGPEFLTYFQNEAQLEKSRLLSDRFSAERPKGSFSTLEIQRTEQGDSAMYLCASSSTPVFMQETQYFGPGTRLLVL.